This record covers a single T cell receptor beta chain. Antigen specificity is unknown. This entry belongs to a study of cytomegalovirus exposure and HLA in healthy donors. Points from the study as a whole: By a later analysis, the bulk of CMV-associated TCR beta chains appeared HLA-restricted. Sequencing probably produced one cluster of sequence variants that were highly shared.

PCR primers comprised 60 Vbeta and 13 Jbeta primers. Profiled with immunoSEQ multiplex PCR; TCRdb holds only in-frame clones, not every one. The sample includes around 150,000 clones, 79% of them seen just once. The clonotype originates from a man in his fifties in good health and CMV-seropositive. Input material: PBMCs.

The CDR3 DNA sequence: TGTGCCAGCAGCCAGATGATTGCCGGGACAAACCCCCAGCCCCAGCATTTT. Protein sequence: CASSQMIAGTNPQPQHF. This chain uses TRBV7-9 with TRBJ1-5, with a tentative D call TRBD1 (6 bases). Trimming cost V 5 bases and J 7 bases, with 24 bases left between them. CDR3 length: 17 residues. CDR1 SEHNR and CDR2 FQNEAQ come from the germline V gene (reference sequence). Full variable domain (rest looked up from reference TRBV7-9 and TRBJ1-5): DTGVSQNPRHKITKRGQNVTFRCDPISEHNRLYWYRQTLGQGPEFLTYFQNEAQLEKSRLLSDRFSAERPKGSFSTLEIQRTEQGDSAMYLCASSQMIAGTNPQPQHFGDGTRLSIL.